These 2 T cell receptor beta chains came from one sample sequenced in a study of PD-1 blockade in classical Hodgkin lymphoma. Produced via immunoSEQ multiplex PCR; TCRdb's table is partial and in-frame only. The sample has roughly 40,000 clones, over 55% seen once. Exposure to brentuximab vedotin varied, and each patient had relapsed following autologous stem cell transplantation. Sequenced here: peripheral blood mononuclear cells (PBMCs), sampled at baseline. Every receptor here comes from a human donor with classical Hodgkin lymphoma.

This sequence joins TRBV5-1 and TRBJ2-5; possible D gene TRBD1, 7 bases. This CDR3 region has 15 residues. V was shortened by 0 bases and J by 4 bases, with 13 bases between the two germline ends. Germline-derived CDR1 and CDR2 are SGHRS and YFSETQ. DNA of the CDR3: TGCGCCAGCAGCTTGGGATTGCAGGGGGGAGAGACCCAGTACTTC. As protein: CASSLGLQGGETQYF.

This clone has a single count. The same CDR3 arises from other DNA sequences in this sample as well. The V call is TRBV6-5, the J call TRBJ1-3; TRBD1 might be the D (5 bases). Germline V gene sequence: CDR1 MNHEY, CDR2 SVGAGI. V lost 2 bases and J 4 bases, leaving 12 bases between the germline ends. The CDR3 has 15 amino acids. DNA of the CDR3: TGTGCCAGCAGTTACGGGGGGACGGTCGGAAACACCATATATTTT. Translating it yields CASSYGGTVGNTIYF.